Shown below are 18 T cell receptor beta chains from a single sample sequenced in a study of T cells in Graves' hyperthyroidism and ophthalmopathy. RNA transcripts served as the template for amplifying TCR beta CDR3 regions. An initial round of RT-PCR targeting the TCR CDR3 relied on the HTBI primer set. TCRdb re-derived calls from the multiplex PCR reads in MiXCR, one entry per CDR3 protein. The table shows hundreds of thousands of distinct CDR3 sequences, with under 15% occurring only once. Material: blood. These receptors all come from a man aged 18 to 30 with Graves' ophthalmopathy.

This clonotype occurred many times. The V and J genes are TRBV4-2 and TRBJ1-2; D perhaps matches TRBD1 (5 bases). This CDR3 comprises 16 residues. In germline, CDR1 is LGHNA, CDR2 YNFKEQ. V lost 0 bases and J 0 bases, leaving 11 bases between the germline ends. Here the CDR3 reads CASSQDLTATNYGYTF. For the CDR3, the DNA is TGTGCCAGCAGCCAAGACTTGACAGCCACTAACTATGGCTACACCTTC.

This clonotype occurred many times. V and J are TRBV6-5 and TRBJ1-1; unclear D gene. Germline V gene data show CDR1 as MNHEY and CDR2 as SVGAGI. V was shortened by 1 base and J by 0 bases, with 6 bases between the two germline ends. CDR3 size: 14 residues. CDR3 protein: CASSYWTVNTEAFF. CDR3 DNA sequence: TGTGCCAGCAGTTACTGGACGGTGAACACTGAAGCTTTCTTT.

A word on this clonotype: Mismatch with germline at one junction end may stem from a read error. The chain has TRBV20-1 and TRBJ2-7; D tentatively reads TRBD1 or TRBD2 (5 bases each). Per germline, CDR1 DFQATT and CDR2 SNEGSKA (reference sequence). The CDR3 is made up of 13 amino acids. The CDR3 reads CSASGGSSYDQYF. Written as DNA, the CDR3 is TGCAGTGCTAGTGGGGGAAGCTCCTACGACCAGTACTTC.

This clonotype has at least ten counts. The chain carries TRBV28 and TRBJ2-4, with 8 positions matching TRBD1. Trimming took 6 bases from V and 8 from J; bases not matched to a gene: 12. This CDR3 has 15 amino acids. In germline, CDR1 is MDHEN, CDR2 SYDVKM. CDR3: CASSENGQGGDIQYF. For the CDR3, the DNA is TGTGCCAGCAGCGAAAACGGACAGGGAGGTGACATTCAGTACTTC.

This clonotype turned up a few times. One base away lies a much larger clone, so this may be a sequencing read error. V and J are TRBV7-9 and TRBJ2-3; 7 nucleotides line up with TRBD2. Germline V gene lookup returns CDR1 SEHNR and CDR2 FQNEAQ (reference sequence). CDR3 length equals 12 residues. The CDR3 DNA sequence: TGTGCCAACAGCGGGACGGTAGGCACGCAGTATTTT. It specifies CANSGTVGTQYF. The whole variable domain, filled in from reference TRBV7-9 and TRBJ2-3, reads DTGVSQNPRHKITKRGQNVTFRCDPISEHNRLYWYRQTLGQGPEFLTYFQNEAQLEKSRLLSDRFSAERPKGSFSTLEIQRTEQGDSAMYLCANSGTVGTQYFGPGTRLTVL.

As to this clonotype: An end of the junction differs from the germline gene, which may be a read error. This sequence joins TRBV7-2 and TRBJ2-1, with 11 positions matching TRBD2. CDR3 length equals 15 residues. Germline V gene sequence: CDR1 SGHTA, CDR2 FQGNSA. The CDR3 is CASRLAGGARNEQFF. As DNA, the CDR3 is TGTGCCAGCAGGTTAGCGGGGGGGGCCAGGAATGAGCAGTTCTTC.

The rearrangement joins TRBV29-1 to TRBJ2-1; D not resolved. This CDR3 region has 12 residues. V was pared by 5 bases and J by 5 bases, with 10 bases between. Germline CDR1 and CDR2: SQVTM and ANQGSEA. Here the CDR3 DNA reads TGCAGCGTTCGGCCCTTCGACAATGAGCAGTTCTTC. It is translated as CSVRPFDNEQFF.

A note on this clonotype: This may be a read error: a much more frequent sequence differs by one nucleotide. The V and J genes are TRBV27 and TRBJ2-1; TRBD1 or TRBD2 may be the D gene (5 bases each). There are 16 residues in the CDR3. Looked up from germline, CDR1 is MNHEY and CDR2 is SMNVEV (reference sequence). The CDR3 loop reads CASRTGAGSSYNERFF. The CDR3 nucleotides are TGTGCCAGCAGAACCGGGGCAGGTTCCTCCTACAATGAGCGGTTCTTC.

This chain uses TRBV12-5 with TRBJ2-2; 10 nucleotides agree with TRBD1. The germline V gene encodes CDR1 LGHNT and CDR2 FRNRAP. This CDR3 is 16 amino acids long. V gave up 6 bases and J gave up 5 bases; unmatched junction bases: 9. CDR3 DNA sequence: TGTGCTAGTGGCACCAGACAGGGGGCGCTTACCGGGGAGCTGTTTTTT. Translated, it gives CASGTRQGALTGELFF.

This clonotype was counted between two and nine times. The chain links TRBV2 to TRBJ2-3; D remains ambiguous. The V end was cut by 7 bases, the J end by 2 bases, with 16 bases between. The V gene's germline CDR1 is SNHLY and CDR2 FYNNEI. The CDR3 has 15 residues. CDR3 protein: CASNTPARPTDTQYF. The DNA for the CDR3 is TGTGCCAGCAATACTCCGGCCCGACCCACAGATACGCAGTATTTT.

This chain uses TRBV10-3 with TRBJ1-2; 8 bases line up with TRBD1. Germline V gives CDR1 ENHRY, CDR2 SYGVKD. The length of the CDR3 is 13 residues. V was pared by 4 bases and J by 4 bases, with 2 bases of the junction left unmatched. This CDR3 reads CAISGGQVYGYTF. CDR3 nucleotides: TGTGCCATCAGTGGGGGACAGGTCTATGGCTACACCTTC.

Note on this clonotype: A much bigger clone sits one base away, suggesting this may be a read error. The chain carries TRBV5-1 and TRBJ2-7, with D possibly being TRBD1 or TRBD2 (5 bases each). The germline V gene encodes CDR1 SGHRS and CDR2 YFSETQ. V lost 1 base and J 7 bases, leaving 18 bases between the germline ends. This CDR3 comprises 15 residues. CDR3 nucleotides: TGCGCCAGCAGCTTGCCAGCGGCAGGGCGTGAAGAGCAGTACTTC. Protein product: CASSLPAAGREEQYF.

This clonotype appeared many times. The J gene is TRBJ2-5, the V gene TRBV3-1; D is undetermined. CDR1 and CDR2 (germline): LGHDT, YNNKEL (reference sequence). The CDR3 is 14 amino acids. Trimming shortened V by 4 bases and J by 2 bases, and 11 bases separated the two germline ends. CDR3: CASSPPPEQETQYF. In DNA form, the CDR3 reads TGTGCCAGCAGCCCCCCCCCAGAGCAAGAGACCCAGTACTTC.

This clonotype was observed a few times. The chain carries TRBV6-1 and TRBJ2-7; D remains unclear. The CDR3 has 13 residues. The germline CDR1 and CDR2 sequences are MNHNS and SASEGT. Between the trimmed V and J ends, which lost 7 bases and 2 bases, there was a span of 12 bases. CDR3 region: CASKLESAYEQYF. CDR3 nucleotides: TGTGCCAGCAAATTGGAGTCCGCCTACGAGCAGTACTTC.

This clonotype showed up many times. The V and J genes are TRBV19 and TRBJ1-2; 7 bases are shared with TRBD1. V shed 4 bases and J 5 bases; nucleotides not matched to a gene: 4. This CDR3 contains 13 residues. CDR1 and CDR2 (germline): LNHDA, SQIVND (reference sequence). The CDR3 loop is CASSNGQEYGYTF. The CDR3 DNA reads as TGTGCCAGTAGTAATGGACAGGAGTATGGCTACACCTTC.

This clonotype was found many times. J is TRBJ2-5 and V is TRBV29-1; D is perhaps TRBD2 (6 bases). Germline CDR1 reads SQVTM; CDR2 reads ANQGSEA. V was trimmed by 6 bases and J by 0 bases, leaving 14 bases between them. The CDR3 runs to 14 residues. This CDR3 is CSVPGTVYQETQYF. CDR3 DNA: TGCAGCGTCCCTGGGACTGTGTACCAAGAGACCCAGTACTTC.

This clonotype was observed a few times. The chain couples TRBV6-6 to TRBJ1-1; 7 bases are a match to TRBD1. The CDR3 consists of 14 residues. Germline V gives CDR1 MNHNY, CDR2 SVGAGI (reference sequence). The V and J ends lost 2 bases and 5 bases, in that order; junction bases with no gene match: 5. Written as DNA, the CDR3 is TGTGCCAGCAGTTACGACAGGGAACGGACTGAAGCTTTCTTT. It is translated as CASSYDRERTEAFF.

This clonotype appeared many times. The chain joins TRBV7-9 to TRBJ2-5; TRBD2 matches at 7 bases. The CDR3 has 14 amino acids. The germline CDR1 and CDR2 sequences are SEHNR and FQNEAQ (reference sequence). The trim removed 5 bases at V and 0 bases at J, leaving 3 bases unmatched. This chain's CDR3 is CASSPRGDQETQYF. The CDR3 nucleotides are TGTGCCAGCAGCCCCCGGGGGGACCAAGAGACCCAGTACTTC.